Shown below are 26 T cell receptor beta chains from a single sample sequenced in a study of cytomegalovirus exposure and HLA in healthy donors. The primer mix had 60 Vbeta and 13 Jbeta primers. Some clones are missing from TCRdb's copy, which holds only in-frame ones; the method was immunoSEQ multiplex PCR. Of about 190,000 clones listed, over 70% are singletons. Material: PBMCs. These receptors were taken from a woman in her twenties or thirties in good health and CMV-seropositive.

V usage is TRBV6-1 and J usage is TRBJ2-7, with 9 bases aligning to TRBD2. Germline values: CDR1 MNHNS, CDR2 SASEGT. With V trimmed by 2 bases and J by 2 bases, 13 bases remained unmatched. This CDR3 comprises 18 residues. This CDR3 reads CASSEPPPLAGDTYEQYF. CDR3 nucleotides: TGTGCCAGCAGTGAACCGCCCCCCTTAGCGGGAGATACCTACGAGCAGTACTTC.

DNA for the CDR3: TGTGCCAGCAGCCAAGATCTAGGTGGCTACGAGCAGTACTTC. Protein sequence: CASSQDLGGYEQYF. The gene calls are TRBV4-2 and TRBJ2-5; D gene ambiguous. The J call may not be correct, given that the DNA end is closer to TRBJ2-7. CDR3 size: 14 residues. In germline, CDR1 is LGHNA, CDR2 YNFKEQ.

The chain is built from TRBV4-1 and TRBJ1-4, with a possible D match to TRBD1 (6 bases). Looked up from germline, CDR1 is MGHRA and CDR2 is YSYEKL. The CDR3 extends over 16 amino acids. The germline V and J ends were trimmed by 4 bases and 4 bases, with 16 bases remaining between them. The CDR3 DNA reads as TGCGCCAGCAGCCCCGCGGGGGCTCCATATAATGAAAAACTGTTTTTT. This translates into CASSPAGAPYNEKLFF.

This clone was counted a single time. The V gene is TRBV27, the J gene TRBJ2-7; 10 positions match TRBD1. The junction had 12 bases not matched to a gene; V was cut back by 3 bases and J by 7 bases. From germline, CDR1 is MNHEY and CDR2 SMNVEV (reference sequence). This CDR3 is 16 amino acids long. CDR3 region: CASSFLETGGIREQYF. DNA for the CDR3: TGTGCCAGCAGTTTCCTTGAGACAGGGGGCATAAGGGAGCAGTACTTC.

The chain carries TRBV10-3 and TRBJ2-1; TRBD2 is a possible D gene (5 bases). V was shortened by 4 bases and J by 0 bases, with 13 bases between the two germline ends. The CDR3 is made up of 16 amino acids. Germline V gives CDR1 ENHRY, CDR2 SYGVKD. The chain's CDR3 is CAISGRTVSSYNEQFF. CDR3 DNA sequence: TGTGCCATCAGTGGCCGGACTGTCAGCTCCTACAATGAGCAGTTCTTC.

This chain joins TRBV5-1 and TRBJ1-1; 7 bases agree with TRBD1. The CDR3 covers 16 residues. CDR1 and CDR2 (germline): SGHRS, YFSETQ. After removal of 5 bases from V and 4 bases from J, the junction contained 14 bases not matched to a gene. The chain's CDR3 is CASSLGTDGLGTEAFF. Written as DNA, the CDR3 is TGCGCCAGCAGTCTAGGGACAGACGGCCTTGGCACTGAAGCTTTCTTT.

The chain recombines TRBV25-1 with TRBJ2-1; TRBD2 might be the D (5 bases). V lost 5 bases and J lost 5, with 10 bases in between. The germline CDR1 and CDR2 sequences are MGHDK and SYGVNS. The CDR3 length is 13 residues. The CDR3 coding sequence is TGTGCCAGCAGTCTGCCGGGGAACAATGAGCAGTTCTTC. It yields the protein CASSLPGNNEQFF.

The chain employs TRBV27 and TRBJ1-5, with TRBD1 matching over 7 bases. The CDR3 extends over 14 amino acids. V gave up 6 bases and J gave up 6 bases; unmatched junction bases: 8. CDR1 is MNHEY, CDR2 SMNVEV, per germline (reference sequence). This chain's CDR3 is CASSHRGRAQPQHF. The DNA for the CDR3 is TGTGCCAGCAGCCACAGGGGAAGGGCTCAGCCCCAGCATTTT.

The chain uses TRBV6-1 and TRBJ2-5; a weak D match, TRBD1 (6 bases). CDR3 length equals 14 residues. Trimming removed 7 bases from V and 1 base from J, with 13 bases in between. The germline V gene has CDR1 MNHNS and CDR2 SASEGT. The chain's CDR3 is CASTDTGTQETQYF. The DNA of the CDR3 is TGTGCCAGCACCGATACAGGGACCCAAGAGACCCAGTACTTC.

The CDR3 here is CASSQDRDTQYF. CDR3 DNA sequence: TGTGCCAGCAGCCAGGACAGAGATACGCAGTATTTT. The rearrangement links TRBV5-4 to TRBJ2-3; weak D call: TRBD1 (6 bases). This CDR3 comprises 12 residues. Germline assignment: CDR1 SGHNT and CDR2 YYREEE (reference sequence). V was trimmed by 4 bases and J by 5 bases, leaving 8 bases between them.

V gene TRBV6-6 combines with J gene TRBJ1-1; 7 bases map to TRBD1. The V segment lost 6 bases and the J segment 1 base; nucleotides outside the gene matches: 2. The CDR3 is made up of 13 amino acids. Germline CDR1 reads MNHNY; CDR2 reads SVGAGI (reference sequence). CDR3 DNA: TGTGCCAGCAGGCGGGACAGGAACACTGAAGCTTTCTTT. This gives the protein CASRRDRNTEAFF.

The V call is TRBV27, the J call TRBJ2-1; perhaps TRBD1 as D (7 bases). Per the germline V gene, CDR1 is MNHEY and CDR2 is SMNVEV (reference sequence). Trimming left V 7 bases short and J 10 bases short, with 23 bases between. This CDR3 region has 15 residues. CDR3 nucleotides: TGTGCCAGCAAGGAGGGGGCAGGGGCCCTTGGGGAGCAGTTCTTC. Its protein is CASKEGAGALGEQFF.

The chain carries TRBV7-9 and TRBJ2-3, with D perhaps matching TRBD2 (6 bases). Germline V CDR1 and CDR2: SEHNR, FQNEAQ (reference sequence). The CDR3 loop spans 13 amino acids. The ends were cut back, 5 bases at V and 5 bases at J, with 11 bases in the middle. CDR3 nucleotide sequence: TGTGCCAGCAGCCCCGGGGGAGGAGATACGCAGTATTTT. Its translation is CASSPGGGDTQYF.

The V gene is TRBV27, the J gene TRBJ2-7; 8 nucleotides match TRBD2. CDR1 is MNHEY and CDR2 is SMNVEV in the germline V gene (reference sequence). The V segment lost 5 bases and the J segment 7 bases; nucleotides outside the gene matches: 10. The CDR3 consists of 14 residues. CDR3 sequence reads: CASSPSPGTREQYF. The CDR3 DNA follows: TGTGCCAGCAGTCCAAGCCCCGGGACTAGGGAGCAGTACTTC.

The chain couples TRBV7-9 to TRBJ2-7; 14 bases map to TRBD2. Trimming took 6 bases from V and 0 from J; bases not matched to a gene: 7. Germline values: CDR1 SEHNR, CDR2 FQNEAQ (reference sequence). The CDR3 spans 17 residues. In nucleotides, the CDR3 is TGTGCCAGCAGTGGACTAGCGGGAGGCCTCGGCTCCTACGAGCAGTACTTC. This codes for CASSGLAGGLGSYEQYF.

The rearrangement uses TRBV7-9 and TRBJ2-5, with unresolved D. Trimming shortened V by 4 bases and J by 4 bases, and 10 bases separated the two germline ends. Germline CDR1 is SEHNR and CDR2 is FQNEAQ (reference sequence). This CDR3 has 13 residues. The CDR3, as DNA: TGTGCCAGCAGCTCTCTAATCGGAGAGACCCAGTACTTC. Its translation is CASSSLIGETQYF.

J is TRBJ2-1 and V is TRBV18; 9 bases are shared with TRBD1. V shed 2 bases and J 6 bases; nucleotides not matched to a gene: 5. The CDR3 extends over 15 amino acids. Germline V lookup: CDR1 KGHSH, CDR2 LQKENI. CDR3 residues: CASSPGTGLGNEQFF. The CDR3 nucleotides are TGTGCCAGCTCACCAGGGACAGGGTTAGGCAATGAGCAGTTCTTC. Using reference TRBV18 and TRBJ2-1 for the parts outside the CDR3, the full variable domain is NAGVMQNPRHLVRRRGQEARLRCSPMKGHSHVYWYRQLPEEGLKFMVYLQKENIIDESGMPKERFSAEFPKEGPSILRIQQVVRGDSAAYFCASSPGTGLGNEQFFGPGTRLTVL.

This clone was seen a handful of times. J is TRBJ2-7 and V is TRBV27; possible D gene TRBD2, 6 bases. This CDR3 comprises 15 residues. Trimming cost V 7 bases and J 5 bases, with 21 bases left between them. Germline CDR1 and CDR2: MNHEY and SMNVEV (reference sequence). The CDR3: CASMGGGGKGNEQYF. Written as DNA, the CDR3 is TGTGCCAGCATGGGGGGAGGTGGGAAAGGCAACGAGCAGTACTTC.

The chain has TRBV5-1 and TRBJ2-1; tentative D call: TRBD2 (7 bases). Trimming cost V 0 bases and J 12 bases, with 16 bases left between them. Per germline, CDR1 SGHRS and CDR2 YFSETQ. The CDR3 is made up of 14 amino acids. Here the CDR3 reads CASSLEGGRDGQFF. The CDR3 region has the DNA TGCGCCAGCAGCTTGGAGGGGGGGAGGGATGGGCAGTTCTTC.

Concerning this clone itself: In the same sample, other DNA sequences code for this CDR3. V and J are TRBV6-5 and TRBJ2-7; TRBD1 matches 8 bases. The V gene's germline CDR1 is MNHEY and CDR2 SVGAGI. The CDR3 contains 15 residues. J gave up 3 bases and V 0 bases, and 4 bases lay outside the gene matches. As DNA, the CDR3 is TGTGCCAGCAGTTACTCCGGGACAGGAGGCTACGAGCAGTACTTC. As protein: CASSYSGTGGYEQYF.

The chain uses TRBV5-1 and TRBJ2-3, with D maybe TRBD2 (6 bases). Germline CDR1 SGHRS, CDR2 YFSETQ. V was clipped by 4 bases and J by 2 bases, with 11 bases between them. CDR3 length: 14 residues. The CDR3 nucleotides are TGCGCCAGCAGCGGAGGGGTGCCCACAGATACGCAGTATTTT. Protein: CASSGGVPTDTQYF.

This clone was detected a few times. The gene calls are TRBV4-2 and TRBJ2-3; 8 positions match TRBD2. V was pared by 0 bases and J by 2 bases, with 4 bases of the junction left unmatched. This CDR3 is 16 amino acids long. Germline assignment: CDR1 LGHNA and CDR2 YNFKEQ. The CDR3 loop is CASSQEREGLTDTQYF. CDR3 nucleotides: TGTGCCAGCAGCCAAGAACGGGAGGGCCTCACAGATACGCAGTATTTT.

CDR3 sequence (DNA): TGTGCCAGCAGGCCGCGGGGGATCCATGGCTACACCTTC. Its translation is CASRPRGIHGYTF. The chain links TRBV6-5 to TRBJ1-2; TRBD1 is a possible D gene (5 bases). There are 13 residues in the CDR3. Trimming cost V 6 bases and J 6 bases, with 14 bases left between them. The germline V gene encodes CDR1 MNHEY and CDR2 SVGAGI.

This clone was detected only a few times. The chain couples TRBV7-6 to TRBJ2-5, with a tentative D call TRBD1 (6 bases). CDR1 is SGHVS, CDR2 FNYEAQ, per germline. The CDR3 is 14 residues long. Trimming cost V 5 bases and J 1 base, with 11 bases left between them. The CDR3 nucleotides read TGTGCCAGCAGCACATACAGGGCCCAAGAGACCCAGTACTTC. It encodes CASSTYRAQETQYF.

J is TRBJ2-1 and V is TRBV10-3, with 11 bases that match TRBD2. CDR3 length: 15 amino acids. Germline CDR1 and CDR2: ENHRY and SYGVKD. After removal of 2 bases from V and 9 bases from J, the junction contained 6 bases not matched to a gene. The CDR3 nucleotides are TGTGCCATCAGTGAGCCCCGACTAGCGGGAACTGAGCAGTTCTTC. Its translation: CAISEPRLAGTEQFF.

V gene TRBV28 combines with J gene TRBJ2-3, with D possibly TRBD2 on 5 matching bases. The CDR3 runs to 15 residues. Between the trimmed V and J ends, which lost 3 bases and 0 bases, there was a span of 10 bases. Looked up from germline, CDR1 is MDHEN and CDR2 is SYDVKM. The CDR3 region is CASSFPGDSTDTQYF. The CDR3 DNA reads TGTGCCAGCAGTTTTCCCGGGGATAGCACAGATACGCAGTATTTT.